This entry lists 22 T cell receptor beta chains sequenced from one sample in a study of CD8+CD57+ T cells in acquired aplastic anemia. TCR beta VDJ and CDR3 profiles were obtained from a genomic DNA template. TCRdb ran MiXCR on the reads and lists one entry per CDR3 protein. The sample records some 140,000 distinct CDR3 sequences, about 52% being singletons. Previously, flow cytometry had revealed CD8+CD57+ cell expansion in the patients chosen for sequencing. Material for sequencing was sorted CD4+, CD8+, or CD8+CD57+ T cells (not recorded which) from PBMCs. All receptors derive from a human donor with aplastic anemia.

The chain combines TRBV7-8 with TRBJ2-5; D is possibly TRBD2 (6 bases). CDR1 is SGHVS and CDR2 is FQNEAQ in the germline V gene. V dropped 0 bases and J dropped 14 bases, with 16 bases sitting between them. The CDR3 length is 13 residues. In DNA, the CDR3 is TGTGCCAGCAGCTTAGCTGCGGGGACGGACTTATACTTC. This translates into CASSLAAGTDLYF. Drawing the rest from reference TRBV7-8 and TRBJ2-5, the complete variable domain is GAGVSQSPRYKVAKRGQDVALRCDPISGHVSLFWYQQALGQGPEFLTYFQNEAQLDKSGLPSDRFFAERPEGSVSTLKIQRTQQEDSAVYLCASSLAAGTDLYFGPGTRLLVL.

The rearrangement links TRBV4-2 to TRBJ2-3; 13 bases match TRBD2. The CDR3 length is 19 residues. Unmatched junction bases numbered 15, after V lost 1 base and J lost 8 bases. From germline, CDR1 is LGHNA and CDR2 YNFKEQ. The CDR3 DNA sequence: TGTGCCAGCAGCCAAGTTCTCCGGGAAGGGACTAGCGGGGTAGGTACGCAGTATTTT. Translating gives CASSQVLREGTSGVGTQYF.

About this clonotype itself: The final CDR3 position lacks the conserved phenylalanine or tryptophan, pointing to a likely read error. No DNA is shown, since the ends of the CDR3 on it are uncertain; the CDR3 is the one TCRdb lists. The rearrangement joins TRBV5-6 to TRBJ1-3; the table's D call, TRBD1, was not checked against the DNA. Germline V lookup: CDR1 SGHDT, CDR2 YYEEEE. The CDR3 sequence runs 13 residues, both termini included. The CDR3 here is CASSLVGGGHRYL.

A remark on this clonotype: A junction boundary mismatches the germline segment, possibly from a read error. The V and J genes are TRBV7-8 and TRBJ2-1; 7 bases agree with TRBD1. Germline V gene data show CDR1 as SGHVS and CDR2 as FQNEAQ. The CDR3 covers 15 residues. CDR3 coding DNA: TGTGCCCGCAGCTTAGAGGGGACAGTGGAGATGGAGCAGTTCTTC. This gives the protein CARSLEGTVEMEQFF.

The genes are TRBV10-3 and TRBJ1-1, with D tentatively TRBD1 (5 bases). V was pared by 2 bases and J by 10 bases, with 14 bases between. In germline, CDR1 is ENHRY, CDR2 SYGVKD. CDR3 length equals 13 residues. The CDR3 reads CAISEGGDGGAFF. The CDR3 region has the DNA TGTGCCATCAGTGAGGGAGGGGACGGTGGAGCTTTCTTT.

In nucleotides, the CDR3 is TGTGCCACCAGCAGAGATTACGGGACAGGAGAAAACTATGGCTACACCTTC. Its translation: CATSRDYGTGENYGYTF. The chain combines TRBV15 with TRBJ1-2, with 8 nucleotides matching TRBD1. The V gene's germline CDR1 is LNHNV and CDR2 YYDKDF (reference sequence). The ends lost 0 bases at V and 2 bases at J; junction bases unmatched: 8. The CDR3 sequence is 17 residues long.

The V call is TRBV9, the J call TRBJ1-2, with TRBD1 matching over 8 bases. Germline loops: CDR1 SGDLS, CDR2 YYNGEE. Trimming cost V 3 bases and J 5 bases; bases outside gene matches: 0. This CDR3 region has 12 residues. The CDR3: CASSGTGYGYTF. In nucleotides, the CDR3 is TGTGCCAGCAGCGGGACAGGGTATGGCTACACCTTC.

V is TRBV11-2 and J is TRBJ1-6, with 9 positions matching TRBD1. Germline CDR1 reads SGHAT; CDR2 reads FQNNGV. CDR3 length equals 15 residues. V was pared by 6 bases and J by 10 bases, with 10 bases of the junction left unmatched. This CDR3 is CASRQGAEGGSPLHF. DNA of the CDR3: TGTGCCAGCAGACAGGGGGCGGAAGGGGGATCACCCCTCCACTTT.

This clonotype was recorded many times. J is TRBJ2-7 and V is TRBV24-1; no firm D call. This CDR3 comprises 14 residues. Deletions cut 0 bases from V and 5 bases from J, with 10 bases between. From germline, CDR1 is KGHDR and CDR2 SFDVKD. The CDR3 region is CATSDLTRPNEQYF. CDR3 nucleotide sequence: TGTGCCACCAGTGATTTGACCAGGCCTAACGAGCAGTACTTC.

The J gene is TRBJ2-7, the V gene TRBV4-1; tentative D call: TRBD2 (6 bases). Germline-derived CDR1 and CDR2 are MGHRA and YSYEKL. The CDR3 loop spans 16 amino acids. With 1 base removed from V and 0 bases from J, the gap between germline ends came to 13 bases. This CDR3 is CASSQGRVGTSYEQYF. The CDR3 region has the DNA TGCGCCAGCAGCCAAGGGAGGGTAGGGACCTCCTACGAGCAGTACTTC.

The CDR3 protein is CAISDPLQEEQFF. As DNA, the CDR3 is TGTGCCATCAGTGACCCTCTCCAGGAGGAGCAGTTCTTC. The chain is built from TRBV10-3 and TRBJ2-1; D call uncertain. Germline V gene data show CDR1 as ENHRY and CDR2 as SYGVKD. Trimming left V 3 bases short and J 10 bases short, with 13 bases between. The CDR3 is 13 amino acids.

This clonotype was seen ten or more times. The V call is TRBV2, the J call TRBJ2-7, with 10 bases aligning to TRBD2. The CDR3 loop spans 14 amino acids. J gave up 3 bases and V 7 bases, and 6 bases lay outside the gene matches. Germline values: CDR1 SNHLY, CDR2 FYNNEI. The CDR3 spells CASTLAGEGYEQYF. In DNA, the CDR3 is TGTGCCAGCACGCTAGCGGGGGAGGGCTACGAGCAGTACTTC.

CDR3 in amino acids: CASSQDWRGEETQYF. The CDR3 nucleotides read TGCGCCAGCAGCCAAGATTGGAGAGGGGAAGAGACCCAGTACTTC. The chain joins TRBV4-3 to TRBJ2-5; D tentatively fits TRBD1 or TRBD2 (5 bases each). From germline, CDR1 is LGHNA and CDR2 YSLEER. Trimming removed 0 bases from V and 3 bases from J, with 11 bases in between. The CDR3 totals 15 residues.

This clonotype was picked up many times. CDR3 bases: TGTGCCAGCAGCCCCCGGGACAGGGGGGATCACGAGCAGTACTTC. It codes for CASSPRDRGDHEQYF. The chain links TRBV12-3 or TRBV12-4 to TRBJ2-7, with TRBD1 matching over 11 bases. J lost 5 bases, V lost 6 bases, and 9 bases had no gene match. The CDR3 consists of 15 residues.

This clonotype has at least ten counts. The chain is built from TRBV7-9 and TRBJ2-7; 10 bases align to TRBD2. With V trimmed by 4 bases and J by 3 bases, 15 bases remained unmatched. Germline V gene lookup returns CDR1 SEHNR and CDR2 FQNEAQ (reference sequence). The length of the CDR3 is 18 residues. CDR3: CASSSTAQTSGWIYEQYF. The CDR3 region has the DNA TGTGCCAGCAGCTCCACCGCCCAGACTAGCGGGTGGATCTACGAGCAGTACTTC.

This clonotype has ten or more counts. J is TRBJ1-1 and V is TRBV4-1, with a tentative D call TRBD1 (5 bases). The CDR3 consists of 14 residues. Per germline, CDR1 MGHRA and CDR2 YSYEKL. V was clipped by 0 bases and J by 6 bases, with 11 bases between them. The CDR3 DNA reads as TGCGCCAGCAGCCAAGATGGGGGGAGCGCTGAAGCTTTCTTT. This encodes CASSQDGGSAEAFF.

This clonotype has at least ten counts. This chain connects TRBV4-1 to TRBJ1-5; unclear D gene. Trimming pared 0 bases from V and 6 bases from J, leaving 12 bases between. Germline CDR1 is MGHRA and CDR2 is YSYEKL. The CDR3 is 15 amino acids. The DNA of the CDR3 is TGCGCCAGCAGCCAAGATTTGAATCTTGGTCAGCCCCAGCATTTT. Protein sequence: CASSQDLNLGQPQHF.

This clonotype was found once. The V and J genes are TRBV5-6 and TRBJ2-5; 12 bases line up with TRBD1. The CDR3 has 16 amino acids. V lost 2 bases and J lost 5; bases outside the gene matches: 7. Germline loops: CDR1 SGHDT, CDR2 YYEEEE. The CDR3 is CASSFVGTGGAETQYF. In DNA, the CDR3 is TGTGCCAGCAGCTTCGTTGGGACAGGGGGCGCGGAGACCCAGTACTTC.

This rearrangement joins TRBV2 to TRBJ1-5; D gene unclear. The CDR3 consists of 16 residues. Germline loops: CDR1 SNHLY, CDR2 FYNNEI. Trimming shortened V by 2 bases and J by 0 bases, and 11 bases separated the two germline ends. CDR3 sequence: CASSEIGRDSNQPQHF. For the CDR3, the DNA is TGTGCCAGCAGTGAAATAGGTCGGGATAGCAATCAGCCCCAGCATTTT. Variable domain in full (rest from reference TRBV2 and TRBJ1-5): EPEVTQTPSHQVTQMGQEVILRCVPISNHLYFYWYRQILGQKVEFLVSFYNNEISEKSEIFDDQFSVERPDGSNFTLKIRSTKLEDSAMYFCASSEIGRDSNQPQHFGDGTRLSIL.

The table lists this clonotype with many counts. J is TRBJ2-5 and V is TRBV7-7; unclear D gene. The germline gives CDR1 SSHAT, CDR2 FNYEAQ (reference sequence). Trimming pared 2 bases from V and 5 bases from J, leaving 15 bases between. This CDR3 has 15 amino acids. The CDR3 bases are TGTGCCAGCAGCTTAAACTTCAGGTTCAGGGAGACCCAGTACTTC. Translated, it gives CASSLNFRFRETQYF.

The rearrangement uses TRBV15 and TRBJ2-3, with 7 positions matching TRBD2. CDR1 LNHNV and CDR2 YYDKDF come from the germline V gene (reference sequence). V lost 1 base and J lost 1; bases outside the gene matches: 2. The length of the CDR3 is 15 residues. CDR3 DNA sequence: TGTGCCACCAGCAGAGGCGGGGGAGGCACAGATACGCAGTATTTT. Translating it yields CATSRGGGGTDTQYF.

With respect to this clonotype: The junction differs from germline at one of its ends, possibly a read error. The CDR3, as DNA: TGTGCTACCAGTGATGGCCCGGGACAGGCTTGGAACGAGCAGTACTTC. Translated: CATSDGPGQAWNEQYF. The chain employs TRBV24-1 and TRBJ2-7; TRBD1 aligns across 8 bases. CDR1 KGHDR and CDR2 SFDVKD come from the germline V gene. CDR3 length: 16 residues.